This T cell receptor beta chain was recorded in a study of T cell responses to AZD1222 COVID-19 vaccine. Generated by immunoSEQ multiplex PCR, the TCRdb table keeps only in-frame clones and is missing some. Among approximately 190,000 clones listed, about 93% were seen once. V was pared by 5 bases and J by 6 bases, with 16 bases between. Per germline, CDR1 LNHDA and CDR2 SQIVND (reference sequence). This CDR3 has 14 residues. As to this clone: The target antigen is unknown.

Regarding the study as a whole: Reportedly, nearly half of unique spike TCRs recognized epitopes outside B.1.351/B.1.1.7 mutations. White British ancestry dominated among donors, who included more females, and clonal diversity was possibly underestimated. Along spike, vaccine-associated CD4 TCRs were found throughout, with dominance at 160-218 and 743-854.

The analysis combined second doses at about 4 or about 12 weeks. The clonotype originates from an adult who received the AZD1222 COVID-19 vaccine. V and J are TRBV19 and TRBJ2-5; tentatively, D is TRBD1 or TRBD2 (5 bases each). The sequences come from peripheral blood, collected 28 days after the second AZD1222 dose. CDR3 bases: TGTGCCAGTAGTCCCGGGACCGTTGTACAGACCCAGTACTTC. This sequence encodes CASSPGTVVQTQYF.